A selection of T cell receptor beta chains follows, all from one sample in a study of blood T cell repertoires in COVID-19. Measured with immunoSEQ multiplex PCR; TCRdb has only the in-frame clones, and not every one. The sample includes about 300,000 clones, 90% seen only once; the top ten take approximately 4.5%. The material sequenced was PBMCs or T cells enriched from blood (not recorded which). These receptors all come from a woman aged 18-29 years with acute COVID-19. Each CDR3 is given with its conserved first and last residue.

V gene	J gene	CDR3 protein
TRBV5-1	TRBJ2-1	CASSPGLATFDEQFF
TRBV5-1	TRBJ1-1	CASSLKGANTEAFF
TRBV15	TRBJ1-3	CATSRGTEVSGNTIYF
TRBV19	TRBJ1-3	CAATGTSGNTIYF
TRBV27	TRBJ2-2	CASSIVQRELAGELFF
TRBV9	TRBJ2-5	CASSVGTGGVETQYF
TRBV27	TRBJ1-6	CASSLGLLNSPLHF
TRBV29-1	TRBJ2-1	CSVRVSGKSYNEQFF
TRBV29-1	TRBJ1-1	CSAREGDTEAFF
TRBV28	TRBJ1-6	CASSSGQGRSPLHF
TRBV7-2	TRBJ2-7	CASSFSDRFPYEQYF
TRBV9	TRBJ2-7	CASSVVGGSYEQYF
TRBV6-5	TRBJ2-5	CASRGDGGQTQYF
TRBV27	TRBJ2-7	CASSLRGQESYEQYF
TRBV7-2	TRBJ1-6	CASSPTGQGVSPLHF
TRBV6-5	TRBJ2-7	CASMGGVSYEQYF
TRBV18	TRBJ1-5	CASSPQGGGSNQPQHF
TRBV7-2	TRBJ1-5	CASSLDAGKRSNQPQHF
TRBV6-5	TRBJ2-2	CASQAGGTGELFF
TRBV7-3	TRBJ1-1	CASKMTGTDAEAFF
TRBV29-1	TRBJ1-6	CSAMTGAEDNSPLHF
TRBV27	TRBJ2-7	CASSTFGRAALEQYF
TRBV23-1	TRBJ1-3	CASSQSPGTAGNTIYF
TRBV27	TRBJ1-6	CASSFKTEHSPLHF
TRBV6-5	TRBJ1-2	CASSPQLAGKHGYTF
TRBV20-1	TRBJ1-2	CSARGARGYTF
TRBV27	TRBJ1-1	CASRTGGTGKAFF
TRBV5-4	TRBJ1-5	CASSLRRETGDNQPQHF
TRBV18	TRBJ2-5	CASSPEREGQETQYF
TRBV10-3	TRBJ2-1	CASLDSYSYNEQFF
TRBV11-2	TRBJ2-1	CASASLTSGLYNEQFF
TRBV6-1	TRBJ2-1	CASSESVGLAGGENEQFF
TRBV9	TRBJ2-7	CASSVGGDREEQYF
TRBV14	TRBJ1-2	CASSQRQILYGYTF
TRBV25-1	TRBJ2-5	CASSESGAGVETQYF